This T cell receptor beta chain is from a study of CDR3 diversity in severe acne. TCRdb passed the PCR reads through MiXCR, listing each CDR3 protein once. Of some 84,000 distinct CDR3 sequences in the sample, 45% to 55% were seen once. CDR1 SGHRS and CDR2 YFSETQ come from the germline V gene. The CDR3 covers 15 residues. Trimming removed 3 bases from V and 4 bases from J, with 13 bases in between. The gene calls are TRBV5-1 and TRBJ2-2, with a possible D match to TRBD1 (6 bases). The material sequenced was blood. The source of this sequence is a male donor in good health, serving as a control. CDR3 sequence: CASSWVTGRTGELFF. In DNA form, the CDR3 reads TGCGCCAGCAGCTGGGTGACAGGACGCACCGGGGAGCTGTTTTTT.